Given below is one T cell receptor beta chain in context. The data are from a study of radiotherapy plus CTLA-4 blockade in lung cancer. TCRdb keeps only in-frame clones here, not all; method: immunoSEQ multiplex PCR. The sample carries roughly 50,000 clones, around 76% recorded once. The origin of this receptor is a human donor with non-small cell lung cancer who had stable disease on radiotherapy plus ipilimumab. The source material was peripheral blood, sampled from a patient treated with radiotherapy plus ipilimumab.

Here the CDR3 DNA reads TGTGCCAGCAGCCCTGACACGAACAATCAGCCCCAGCATTTT. This codes for CASSPDTNNQPQHF. The chain combines TRBV6-5 with TRBJ1-5, with D hard to call. The CDR3 is made up of 14 amino acids. CDR1 is MNHEY and CDR2 is SVGAGI in the germline V gene. Trimming removed 6 bases from V and 3 bases from J, with 12 bases in between.